A single sample gave rise to the 19 T cell receptor beta chains below, sequenced in a study of response to subunit inactivated influenza vaccine. TCRdb independently ran MiXCR on the RT-PCR reads; one entry per CDR3 protein. The sample has 630,000 or so distinct CDR3 sequences, around 14% seen once. The sample was PBMCs from blood, taken about 11 days after vaccination. All receptors derive from a man in his forties or fifties who received an inactivated influenza vaccine.

This clonotype was detected many times. The V gene is TRBV28, the J gene TRBJ2-5; D possibly matches TRBD1 or TRBD2 (5 bases each). V lost 6 bases, J lost 2 bases, and 22 bases lay in between. Germline lookup yields CDR1 MDHEN and CDR2 SYDVKM. This CDR3 contains 17 residues. DNA of the CDR3: TGTGCCAGCAGCCCCCCGGCCTGGGACCCAAGACAAGAGACCCAGTACTTC. Translated, it gives CASSPPAWDPRQETQYF.

This chain connects TRBV20-1 to TRBJ1-5, with D perhaps TRBD1 (5 bases). Trimming shortened V by 5 bases and J by 10 bases, and 18 bases separated the two germline ends. The CDR3 length is 13 residues. Germline-derived CDR1 and CDR2 are DFQATT and SNEGSKA (reference sequence). DNA for the CDR3: TGCAGTGCTCCGCGGCAGGGTCAAGAACCCCAGCATTTT. This gives the protein CSAPRQGQEPQHF.

This clonotype was observed a few times. The chain combines TRBV29-1 with TRBJ2-7; 7 nucleotides line up with TRBD1. The CDR3 is 14 amino acids. Germline loops: CDR1 SQVTM, CDR2 ANQGSEA. V trimming: 2 bases; J trimming: 0 bases; junction bases outside the gene matches: 4. The CDR3 nucleotides are TGCAGCGTTGAACTTAGGGACAGCTCCTACGAGCAGTACTTC. It is translated as CSVELRDSSYEQYF.

The chain combines TRBV18 with TRBJ2-5; no clear D. This CDR3 has 12 residues. V lost 5 bases to trimming and J lost 3 bases, with 7 bases between them. Per the germline V gene, CDR1 is KGHSH and CDR2 is LQKENI. CDR3 DNA: TGTGCCAGCTCAGTCCTTGAAGAGACCCAGTACTTC. Protein sequence: CASSVLEETQYF.

V usage is TRBV6-1 and J usage is TRBJ2-1; 8 bases are shared with TRBD2. J was trimmed by 2 bases and V by 5 bases; bases with no gene match: 5. CDR1 MNHNS and CDR2 SASEGT come from the germline V gene. The CDR3 length is 15 residues. CDR3 in amino acids: CASSRRGGAYNEQFF. CDR3 sequence (DNA): TGTGCCAGCAGTCGACGGGGGGGGGCCTACAATGAGCAGTTCTTC.

The chain employs TRBV20-1 and TRBJ1-1, with a possible D match to TRBD1 (5 bases). V lost 6 bases to trimming and J lost 10 bases, with 18 bases between them. The CDR3 extends over 12 amino acids. The germline V gene encodes CDR1 DFQATT and CDR2 SNEGSKA (reference sequence). The CDR3 loop reads CSAGLGGDGAFF. In nucleotides, the CDR3 is TGCAGTGCCGGACTGGGGGGGGATGGAGCTTTCTTT.

The chain has TRBV5-1 and TRBJ2-1, with D tentatively TRBD1 (6 bases). V lost 5 bases and J 5 bases, leaving 14 bases between the germline ends. Germline V gene lookup returns CDR1 SGHRS and CDR2 YFSETQ. This CDR3 is built from 14 residues. The CDR3 is CASSIDRPNNEQFF. The DNA for the CDR3 is TGCGCCAGCAGTATAGACAGGCCCAACAATGAGCAGTTCTTC.

This clonotype showed up just once. The chain uses TRBV7-8 and TRBJ1-2, with 7 bases matching TRBD1. Germline V lookup: CDR1 SGHVS, CDR2 FQNEAQ. The CDR3 contains 14 residues. Trimming at V came to 10 bases and at J to 1 base, leaving 9 bases not matched to a gene. DNA for the CDR3: TGTGCCACCCTTCGGACAGGCGATAACTATGGCTACACCTTC. This translates into CATLRTGDNYGYTF.

This clonotype was observed many times. The chain recombines TRBV9 with TRBJ2-1; D not certain. The CDR3 is 13 amino acids. With 5 bases removed from V and 4 bases from J, the gap between germline ends came to 10 bases. The V gene's germline CDR1 is SGDLS and CDR2 YYNGEE. The CDR3 nucleotides are TGTGCCAGCAGTGTCAGTGGTTACAATGAGCAGTTCTTC. Translation: CASSVSGYNEQFF.

This clonotype was counted only a few times. CDR3 sequence: CASSSVSGGKAFF. The CDR3, as DNA: TGTGCCAGCAGCTCGGTCTCGGGGGGCAAAGCTTTCTTT. This rearrangement joins TRBV7-2 to TRBJ1-1; perhaps TRBD1 as D (6 bases). Trimming took 4 bases from V and 9 from J, leaving 15 bases between them. This CDR3 contains 13 residues. Per germline, CDR1 SGHTA and CDR2 FQGNSA. Full variable domain (missing parts from reference TRBV7-2 and TRBJ1-1): GAGVSQSPSNKVTEKGKDVELRCDPISGHTALYWYRQSLGQGLEFLIYFQGNSAPDKSGLPSDRFSAERTGGSVSTLTIQRTQQEDSAVYLCASSSVSGGKAFFGQGTRLTVV.

The rearrangement links TRBV4-1 to TRBJ1-5; unclear D gene. The CDR3 sequence is 16 residues long. Trimming cost V 1 base and J 2 bases, with 12 bases left between them. The germline CDR1 and CDR2 sequences are MGHRA and YSYEKL. The CDR3, as DNA: TGCGCCAGCAGCCAAGGGTCCGGGTTTGGCAATCAGCCCCAGCATTTT. Its translation is CASSQGSGFGNQPQHF.

The rearrangement uses TRBV12-3 or TRBV12-4 and TRBJ2-1, with 9 bases matching TRBD2. Trimming took 6 bases from V and 4 from J; bases not matched to a gene: 10. This CDR3 spans 16 amino acids. The CDR3 nucleotides read TGTGCCAGCAGCCGACTAGCGGCTAGACGTTACAATGAGCAGTTCTTC. Translating it yields CASSRLAARRYNEQFF.

This clonotype was counted only a few times. The chain recombines TRBV20-1 with TRBJ1-2; maybe TRBD1 (5 bases). V lost 3 bases to trimming and J lost 5 bases, with 13 bases between them. This CDR3 is built from 13 residues. From germline, CDR1 is DFQATT and CDR2 SNEGSKA (reference sequence). The CDR3 region has the DNA TGCAGTGCTAGTGGAGGGACCTCTTATGGCTACACCTTC. Translating gives CSASGGTSYGYTF.

The chain couples TRBV18 to TRBJ2-1, with unresolved D. Germline CDR1 KGHSH, CDR2 LQKENI. Between the trimmed V and J ends, which lost 4 bases and 5 bases, there was a span of 6 bases. The CDR3 covers 12 residues. CDR3 sequence reads: CASSREDNEQFF. DNA for the CDR3: TGTGCCAGCTCACGAGAAGACAATGAGCAGTTCTTC.

Written as DNA, the CDR3 is TGTGCCTGGAGTTCCCCGGGACAGGGGAAATCCTATAATTCACCCCTCCACTTT. Translated: CAWSSPGQGKSYNSPLHF. The chain carries TRBV30 and TRBJ1-6; 10 bases are shared with TRBD1. V gave up 2 bases and J gave up 1 base; unmatched junction bases: 8. Looked up from germline, CDR1 is GTSNPN and CDR2 is SVGIG (reference sequence). There are 18 residues in the CDR3. Full variable domain (missing parts from reference TRBV30 and TRBJ1-6): SQTIHQWPATLVQPVGSPLSLECTVEGTSNPNLYWYRQAAGRGLQLLFYSVGIGQISSEVPQNLSASRPQDRQFILSSKKLLLSDSGFYLCAWSSPGQGKSYNSPLHFGNGTRLTVT.

The rearrangement links TRBV19 to TRBJ1-5, with 7 bases that match TRBD1. The CDR3 length is 17 residues. Unmatched junction bases numbered 14, after V lost 7 bases and J lost 2 bases. The V gene's germline CDR1 is LNHDA and CDR2 SQIVND (reference sequence). As DNA, the CDR3 is TGTGCCAGTACCACCGACAGGGTGGGTTACCGCAATCAGCCCCAGCATTTT. It encodes CASTTDRVGYRNQPQHF.

The table lists this clonotype with a few counts. The V and J genes are TRBV29-1 and TRBJ2-3; weak D call: TRBD1 (5 bases). This CDR3 is built from 12 residues. Trimming left V 2 bases short and J 4 bases short, with 7 bases between. CDR1 SQVTM and CDR2 ANQGSEA come from the germline V gene. The CDR3 coding sequence is TGCAGCGTTGAATACAGGTCAGATACGCAGTATTTT. This codes for CSVEYRSDTQYF.

This clonotype was detected many times. The chain is built from TRBV10-3 and TRBJ2-5; D possibly corresponds to TRBD1 (6 bases). Germline assignment: CDR1 ENHRY and CDR2 SYGVKD. The V and J ends lost 10 bases and 5 bases respectively, with 20 bases between them. This CDR3 is built from 14 residues. DNA of the CDR3: TGTGCCACGAGTCACGGAGAAAGGGGGGAGACCCAGTACTTC. Translated: CATSHGERGETQYF.

The V gene is TRBV20-1, the J gene TRBJ2-3; TRBD2 matches at 13 bases. This CDR3 is 14 amino acids long. Germline CDR1 reads DFQATT; CDR2 reads SNEGSKA (reference sequence). Unmatched junction bases numbered 5, after V lost 6 bases and J lost 5 bases. Here the CDR3 DNA reads TGCAGTGCCCAGACTAGCGGGAGGCAAGATACGCAGTATTTT. Protein: CSAQTSGRQDTQYF.